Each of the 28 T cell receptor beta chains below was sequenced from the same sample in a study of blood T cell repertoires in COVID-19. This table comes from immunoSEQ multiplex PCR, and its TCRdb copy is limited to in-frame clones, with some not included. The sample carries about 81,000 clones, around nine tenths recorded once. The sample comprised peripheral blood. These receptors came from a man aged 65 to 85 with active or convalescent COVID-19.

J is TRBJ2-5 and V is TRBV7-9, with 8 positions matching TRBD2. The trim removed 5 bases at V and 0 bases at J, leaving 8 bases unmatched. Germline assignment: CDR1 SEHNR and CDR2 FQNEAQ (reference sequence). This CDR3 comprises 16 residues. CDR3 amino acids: CASSPGGAPYQETQYF. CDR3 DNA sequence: TGTGCCAGCAGCCCCGGGGGGGCGCCGTACCAAGAGACCCAGTACTTC.

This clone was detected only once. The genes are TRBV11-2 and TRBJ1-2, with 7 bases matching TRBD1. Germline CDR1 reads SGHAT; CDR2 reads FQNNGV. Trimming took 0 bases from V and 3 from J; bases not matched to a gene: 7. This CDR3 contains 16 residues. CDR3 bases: TGTGCCAGCAGCTTAGATGTGGACAGGAGGGACTATGGCTACACCTTC. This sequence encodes CASSLDVDRRDYGYTF.

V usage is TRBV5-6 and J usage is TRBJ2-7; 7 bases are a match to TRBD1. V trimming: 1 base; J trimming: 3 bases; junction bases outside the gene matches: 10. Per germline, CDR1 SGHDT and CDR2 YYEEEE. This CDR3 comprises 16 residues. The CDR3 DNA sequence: TGTGCCAGCAGCTTGCAGGGGGTAGGGTCGAGCTACGAGCAGTACTTC. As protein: CASSLQGVGSSYEQYF.

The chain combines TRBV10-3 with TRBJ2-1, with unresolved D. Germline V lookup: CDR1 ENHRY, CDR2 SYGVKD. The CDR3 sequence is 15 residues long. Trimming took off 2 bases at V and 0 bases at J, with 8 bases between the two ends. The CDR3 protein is CAISEHSSSYNEQFF. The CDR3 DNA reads TGTGCCATCAGTGAGCACTCGAGCTCCTACAATGAGCAGTTCTTC.

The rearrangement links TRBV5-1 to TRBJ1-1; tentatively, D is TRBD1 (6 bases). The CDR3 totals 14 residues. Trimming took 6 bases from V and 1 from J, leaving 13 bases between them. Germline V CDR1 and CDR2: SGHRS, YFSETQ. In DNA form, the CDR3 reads TGCGCCAGCAAACCGACAGGAGGGAACACTGAAGCTTTCTTT. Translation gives CASKPTGGNTEAFF.

CDR3 sequence reads: CASSYFPDRSDQPQHF. The CDR3 region has the DNA TGTGCCAGCAGTTACTTCCCCGACAGGAGCGATCAGCCCCAGCATTTT. The J gene is TRBJ1-5, the V gene TRBV6-5; D is possibly TRBD1 (6 bases). The V end was cut by 1 base, the J end by 5 bases, with 15 bases between. This CDR3 has 16 amino acids. The germline V gene has CDR1 MNHEY and CDR2 SVGAGI.

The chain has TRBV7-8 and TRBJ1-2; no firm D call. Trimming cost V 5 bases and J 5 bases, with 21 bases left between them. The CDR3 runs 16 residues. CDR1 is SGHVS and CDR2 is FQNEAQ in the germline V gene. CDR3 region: CASSRDRPTFPYGYTF. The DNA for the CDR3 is TGTGCCAGCAGCCGAGATCGACCGACTTTCCCTTATGGCTACACCTTC.

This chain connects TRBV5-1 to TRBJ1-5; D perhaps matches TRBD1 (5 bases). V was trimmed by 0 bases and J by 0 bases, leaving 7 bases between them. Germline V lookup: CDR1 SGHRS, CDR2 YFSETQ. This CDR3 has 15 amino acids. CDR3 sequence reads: CASSLEGVSNQPQHF. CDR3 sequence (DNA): TGCGCCAGCAGCTTGGAAGGGGTTAGCAATCAGCCCCAGCATTTT.

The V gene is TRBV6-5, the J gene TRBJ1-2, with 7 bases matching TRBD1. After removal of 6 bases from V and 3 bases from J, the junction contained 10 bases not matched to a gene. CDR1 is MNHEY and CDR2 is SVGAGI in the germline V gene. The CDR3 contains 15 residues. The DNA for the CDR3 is TGTGCCAGCAGGTTACGTCAGGGGGGTCACTATGGCTACACCTTC. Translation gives CASRLRQGGHYGYTF.

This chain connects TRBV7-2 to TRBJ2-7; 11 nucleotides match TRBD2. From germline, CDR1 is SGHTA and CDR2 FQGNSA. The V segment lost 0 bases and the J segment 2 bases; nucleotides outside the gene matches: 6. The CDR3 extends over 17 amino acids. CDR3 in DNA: TGTGCCAGCAGCTTAGCTAGCGGGGGGGCGATCCCCTACGAGCAGTACTTC. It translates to CASSLASGGAIPYEQYF. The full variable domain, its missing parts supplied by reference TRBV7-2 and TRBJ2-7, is GAGVSQSPSNKVTEKGKDVELRCDPISGHTALYWYRQSLGQGLEFLIYFQGNSAPDKSGLPSDRFSAERTGGSVSTLTIQRTQQEDSAVYLCASSLASGGAIPYEQYFGPGTRLTVT.

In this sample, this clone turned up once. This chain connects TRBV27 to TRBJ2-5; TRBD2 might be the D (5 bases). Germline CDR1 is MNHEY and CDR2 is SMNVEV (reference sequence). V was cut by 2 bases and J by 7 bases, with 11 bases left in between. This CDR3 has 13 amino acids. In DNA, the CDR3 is TGTGCCAGCAGTTTAAATGGACGGGGGACCCAGTACTTC. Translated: CASSLNGRGTQYF.

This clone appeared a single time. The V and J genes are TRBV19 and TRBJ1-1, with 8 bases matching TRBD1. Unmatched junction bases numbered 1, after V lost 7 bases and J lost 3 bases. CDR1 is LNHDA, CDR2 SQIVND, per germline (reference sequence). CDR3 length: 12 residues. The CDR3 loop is CASTDRDTEAFF. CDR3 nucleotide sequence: TGTGCCAGTACGGACAGGGACACTGAAGCTTTCTTT.

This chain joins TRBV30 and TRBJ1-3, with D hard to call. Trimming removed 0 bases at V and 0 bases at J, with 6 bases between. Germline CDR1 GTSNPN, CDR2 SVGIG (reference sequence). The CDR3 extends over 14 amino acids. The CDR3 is CAWSVGGSGNTIYF. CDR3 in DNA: TGTGCCTGGAGTGTTGGAGGCTCTGGAAACACCATATATTTT.

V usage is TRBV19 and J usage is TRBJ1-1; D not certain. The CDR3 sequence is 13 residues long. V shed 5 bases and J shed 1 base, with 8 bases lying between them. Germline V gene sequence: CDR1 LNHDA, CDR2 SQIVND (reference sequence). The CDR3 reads CASSEWQNTEAFF. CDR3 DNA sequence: TGTGCCAGTAGTGAATGGCAGAACACTGAAGCTTTCTTT.

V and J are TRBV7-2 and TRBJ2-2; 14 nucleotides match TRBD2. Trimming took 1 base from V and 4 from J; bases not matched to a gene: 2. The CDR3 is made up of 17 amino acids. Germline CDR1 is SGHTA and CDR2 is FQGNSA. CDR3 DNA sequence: TGTGCCAGCAGCTTAGTGGGGACTAGCGGGGGCACCGGGGAGCTGTTTTTT. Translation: CASSLVGTSGGTGELFF. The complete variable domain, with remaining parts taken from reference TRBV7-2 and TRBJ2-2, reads GAGVSQSPSNKVTEKGKDVELRCDPISGHTALYWYRQSLGQGLEFLIYFQGNSAPDKSGLPSDRFSAERTGGSVSTLTIQRTQQEDSAVYLCASSLVGTSGGTGELFFGEGSRLTVL.

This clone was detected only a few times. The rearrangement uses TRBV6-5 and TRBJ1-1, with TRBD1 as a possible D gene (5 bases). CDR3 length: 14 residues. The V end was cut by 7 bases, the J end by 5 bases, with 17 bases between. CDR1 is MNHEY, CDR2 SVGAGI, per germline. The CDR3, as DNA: TGTGCCAGCAATCCGGGAGGGACGTGGACTGAAGCTTTCTTT. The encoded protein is CASNPGGTWTEAFF.

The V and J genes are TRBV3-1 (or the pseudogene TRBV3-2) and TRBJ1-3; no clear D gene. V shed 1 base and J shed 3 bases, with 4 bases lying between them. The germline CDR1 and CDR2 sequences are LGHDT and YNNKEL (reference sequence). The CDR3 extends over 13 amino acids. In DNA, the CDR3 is TGTGCCAGCAGCCAAGCTAGTGGAAACACCATATATTTT. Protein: CASSQASGNTIYF.

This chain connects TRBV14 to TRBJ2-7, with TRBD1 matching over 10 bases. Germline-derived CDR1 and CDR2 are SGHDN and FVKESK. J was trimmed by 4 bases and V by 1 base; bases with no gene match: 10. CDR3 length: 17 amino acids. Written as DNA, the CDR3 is TGTGCCAGCAGCCAAGTACCGGGACAGGGGTCTCTGTACGAGCAGTACTTC. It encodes CASSQVPGQGSLYEQYF.

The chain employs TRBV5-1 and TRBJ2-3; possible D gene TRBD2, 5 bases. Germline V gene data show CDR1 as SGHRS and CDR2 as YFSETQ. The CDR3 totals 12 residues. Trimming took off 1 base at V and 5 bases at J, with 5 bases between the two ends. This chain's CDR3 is CASSLTRDTQYF. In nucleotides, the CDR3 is TGCGCCAGCAGCTTGACTAGAGATACGCAGTATTTT.

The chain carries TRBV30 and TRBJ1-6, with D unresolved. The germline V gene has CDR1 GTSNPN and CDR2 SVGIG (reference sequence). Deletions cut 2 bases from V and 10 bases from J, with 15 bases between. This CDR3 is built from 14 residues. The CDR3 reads CAWSLGWELSPLHF. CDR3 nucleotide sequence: TGTGCCTGGAGTCTGGGCTGGGAGTTATCACCCCTCCACTTT.

The CDR3 sequence is CARGRGTRSGETQYF. The CDR3 coding sequence is TGTGCCAGAGGCAGGGGGACCCGATCTGGGGAGACCCAGTACTTC. The chain joins TRBV2 to TRBJ2-5, with 7 positions matching TRBD1. The CDR3 is made up of 15 amino acids. The trim removed 9 bases at V and 5 bases at J, leaving 15 bases unmatched. In germline, CDR1 is SNHLY, CDR2 FYNNEI.

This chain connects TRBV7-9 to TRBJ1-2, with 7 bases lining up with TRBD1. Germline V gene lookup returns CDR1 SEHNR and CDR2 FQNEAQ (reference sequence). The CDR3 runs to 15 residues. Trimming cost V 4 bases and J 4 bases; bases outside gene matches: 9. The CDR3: CASSSGAGTVYGYTF. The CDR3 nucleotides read TGTGCCAGCAGCTCAGGGGCCGGGACAGTCTATGGCTACACCTTC.

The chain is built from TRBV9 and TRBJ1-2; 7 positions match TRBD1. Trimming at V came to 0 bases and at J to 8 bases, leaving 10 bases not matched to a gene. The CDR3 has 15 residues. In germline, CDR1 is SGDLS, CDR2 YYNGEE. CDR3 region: CASSVEAGGWDGYTF. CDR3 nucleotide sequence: TGTGCCAGCAGCGTAGAGGCAGGGGGTTGGGACGGCTACACCTTC.

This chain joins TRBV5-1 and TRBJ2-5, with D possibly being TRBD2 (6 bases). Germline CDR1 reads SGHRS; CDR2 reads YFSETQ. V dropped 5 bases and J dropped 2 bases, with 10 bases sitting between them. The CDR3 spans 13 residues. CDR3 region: CASSYGTQETQYF. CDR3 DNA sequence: TGCGCCAGCAGTTACGGGACTCAAGAGACCCAGTACTTC.

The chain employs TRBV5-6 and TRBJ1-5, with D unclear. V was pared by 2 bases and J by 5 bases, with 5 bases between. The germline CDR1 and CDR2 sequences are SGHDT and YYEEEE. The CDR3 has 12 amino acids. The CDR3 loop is CASSFQDQPQHF. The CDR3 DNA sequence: TGTGCCAGCAGCTTTCAGGATCAGCCCCAGCATTTT.

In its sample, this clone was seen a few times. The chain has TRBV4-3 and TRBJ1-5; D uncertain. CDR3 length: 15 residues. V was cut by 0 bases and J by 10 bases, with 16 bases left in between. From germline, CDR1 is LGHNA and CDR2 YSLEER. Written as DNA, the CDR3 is TGCGCCAGCAGCCAAGATTGGCAGGTTGACCGACCCCAGCATTTT. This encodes CASSQDWQVDRPQHF.

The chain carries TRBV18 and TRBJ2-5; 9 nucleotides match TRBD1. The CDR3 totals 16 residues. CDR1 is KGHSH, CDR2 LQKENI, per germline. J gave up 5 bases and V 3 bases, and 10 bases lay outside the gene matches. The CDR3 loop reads CASSPASGTGMETQYF. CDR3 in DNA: TGTGCCAGCTCACCTGCTTCCGGGACAGGGATGGAGACCCAGTACTTC.

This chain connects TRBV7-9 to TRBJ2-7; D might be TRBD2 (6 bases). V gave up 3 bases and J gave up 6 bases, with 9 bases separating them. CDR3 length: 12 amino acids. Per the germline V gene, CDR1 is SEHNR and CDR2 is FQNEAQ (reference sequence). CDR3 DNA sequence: TGTGCCAGCAGCTTGGAGGGAGCCGAGCAGTACTTC. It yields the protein CASSLEGAEQYF.